This TCR beta chain emerged from a study of regulatory T cells in long-lasting Graves disease. The time point is: persistent/refractory GD, antithyroid drugs over 5 years with positive TRAb. PBMCs were the source of the RNA used for TCR sequencing. The V end lost 3 bases, the J end lost 3 bases, and 18 bases lay between the germline ends. There are 16 residues in the CDR3. Per germline, CDR1 DFQATT and CDR2 SNEGSKA (reference sequence). Arm-PCR of CDR3 regions with iRepertoire HTBI primers generated TCR beta libraries. TCRdb reprocessed the multiplex PCR reads via MiXCR and lists one record per CDR3 protein. The table records roughly 700,000 distinct CDR3 sequences, 25% to 35% of them present only once.

The source material was peripheral blood mononuclear cells (PBMCs), sampled when the disease was refractory, from a patient treated with antithyroid drugs. J is TRBJ1-5 and V is TRBV20-1; TRBD1 is a possible D gene (6 bases). This TCR was sampled from a female donor with Graves disease. In DNA form, the CDR3 reads TGCAGTGCTAGGGAGTCAGGGCGGGGGGCCAATCAGCCCCAGCATTTT. Protein product: CSARESGRGANQPQHF.